The T cell receptor beta chain described here comes from a study of cytomegalovirus exposure and HLA in healthy donors. At the level of the study: In a later analysis, the 100 to 150 validation repertoires were reported to have used the same platform as the approximately 670 first-cohort repertoires.

Study outcomes and limitations: Most TCR sequences proved rare, with some public TCRs found in many donors. A subsequent analysis found that TCR clusters from the first cohort also tended to co-occur in the 90 to 150 validation repertoires, with 90% to 95% of cluster scores above 0.

Comments on this clone: The antigen remains unidentified. An end of the junction does not agree with germline; a read error may underlie this.

The donors formed part of the roughly 120-subject validation cohort, distinct from the approximately 670-subject first cohort. The repertoire was sequenced with immunoSEQ multiplex PCR; TCRdb's copy has only in-frame clones and lacks some. This table holds roughly 100,000 clones, 86% found once. Specimen: PBMCs. This receptor was identified in a young woman in good health and CMV-seropositive.

CDR3: CASSRGRQVSGETQYF. In nucleotides, the CDR3 is TGTGCTAGCAGCCGCGGCCGACAGGTCTCAGGGGAGACCCAGTACTTC. The chain recombines TRBV7-7 with TRBJ2-5; D might be TRBD1 (6 bases). CDR1 is SSHAT, CDR2 FNYEAQ, per germline (reference sequence). The CDR3 consists of 16 residues. The whole variable domain, remainder taken from reference TRBV7-7 and TRBJ2-5, is GAGVSQSPRYKVTKRGQDVTLRCDPISSHATLYWYQQALGQGPEFLTYFNYEAQPDKSGLPSDRFSAERPEGSISTLTIQRTEQRDSAMYRCASSRGRQVSGETQYFGPGTRLLVL.